This TCR beta chain was documented in a study of shared clonotypes between healthy human individuals. A word on this clone: What it binds is not known.

Deep-level settings were used for running the assay. This table comes from immunoSEQ multiplex PCR, and its TCRdb copy is limited to in-frame clones, with some not included. The sample has approximately 1.5 million clones, under 99% seen once; the top ten hold roughly 0.42%. The investigators split CD4+ cells into a CD45RA+ naive subset and a CD45RA-negative memory subset. General study results and limits: Generation probabilities of non-shared clonotypes were lower (relative to those shared by all four donors).

V lost 6 bases to trimming and J lost 6 bases; unmatched junction nucleotides: 5. CDR1 is MNHNY and CDR2 is SVGAGI in the germline V gene (reference sequence). The CDR3 sequence is 13 residues long. The sequence was obtained from a young man in good health. The material sequenced was naive CD4+ T cells sorted from blood. The subset was: CD45RA+ positively selected. This chain connects TRBV6-6 to TRBJ1-5, with TRBD1 identical over 7 bases. CDR3 amino acids: CASSSDRVQPQHF. The DNA of the CDR3 is TGTGCCAGCAGCTCCGACAGGGTTCAGCCCCAGCATTTT.